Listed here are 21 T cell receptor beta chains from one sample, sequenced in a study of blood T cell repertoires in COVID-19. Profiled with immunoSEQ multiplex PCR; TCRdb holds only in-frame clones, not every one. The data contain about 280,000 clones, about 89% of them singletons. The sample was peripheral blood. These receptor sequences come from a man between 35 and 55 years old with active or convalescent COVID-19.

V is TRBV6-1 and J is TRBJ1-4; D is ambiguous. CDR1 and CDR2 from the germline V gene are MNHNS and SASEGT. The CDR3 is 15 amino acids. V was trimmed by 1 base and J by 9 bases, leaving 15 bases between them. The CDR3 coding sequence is TGTGCCAGCAGTGAAGATGCTTCGGGTCCCAAAAAACTGTTTTTT. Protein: CASSEDASGPKKLFF.

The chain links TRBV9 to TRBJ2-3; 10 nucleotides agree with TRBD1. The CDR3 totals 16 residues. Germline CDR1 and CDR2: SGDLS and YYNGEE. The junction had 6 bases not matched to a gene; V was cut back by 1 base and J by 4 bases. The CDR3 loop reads CASSVMAGTGADTQYF. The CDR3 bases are TGTGCCAGCAGCGTAATGGCGGGGACAGGGGCAGATACGCAGTATTTT. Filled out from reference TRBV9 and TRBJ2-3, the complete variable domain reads DSGVTQTPKHLITATGQRVTLRCSPRSGDLSVYWYQQSLDQGLQFLIQYYNGEERAKGNILERFSAQQFPDLHSELNLSSLELGDSALYFCASSVMAGTGADTQYFGPGTRLTVL.

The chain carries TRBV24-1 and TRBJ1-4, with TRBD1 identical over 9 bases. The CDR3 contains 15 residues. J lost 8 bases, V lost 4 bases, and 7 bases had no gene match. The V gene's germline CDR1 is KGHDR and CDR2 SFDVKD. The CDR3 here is CATSEPTGGGEKLFF. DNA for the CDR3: TGTGCCACCAGTGAGCCGACAGGGGGGGGAGAAAAACTGTTTTTT.

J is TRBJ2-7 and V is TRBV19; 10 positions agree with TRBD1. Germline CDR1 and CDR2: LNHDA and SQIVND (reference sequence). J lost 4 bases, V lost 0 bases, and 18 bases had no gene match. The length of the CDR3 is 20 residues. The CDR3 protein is CASSIDFRDRGTRTRYEQYF. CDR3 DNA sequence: TGTGCCAGTAGTATAGATTTCCGGGACAGGGGAACAAGGACTCGGTACGAGCAGTACTTC.

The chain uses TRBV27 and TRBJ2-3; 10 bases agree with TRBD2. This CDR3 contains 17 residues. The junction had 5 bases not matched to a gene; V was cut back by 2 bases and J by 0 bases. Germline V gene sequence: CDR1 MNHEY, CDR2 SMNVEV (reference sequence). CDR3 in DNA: TGTGCCAGCAGTTTACTAGCGGGAGAAGTTAGCACAGATACGCAGTATTTT. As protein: CASSLLAGEVSTDTQYF.

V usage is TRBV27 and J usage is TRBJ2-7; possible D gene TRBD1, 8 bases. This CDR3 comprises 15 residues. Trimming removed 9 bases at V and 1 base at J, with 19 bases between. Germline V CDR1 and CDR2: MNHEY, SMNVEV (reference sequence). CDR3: CASRGGQVGSYEQYF. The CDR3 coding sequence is TGTGCCAGTAGGGGGGGACAGGTGGGGTCCTACGAGCAGTACTTC.

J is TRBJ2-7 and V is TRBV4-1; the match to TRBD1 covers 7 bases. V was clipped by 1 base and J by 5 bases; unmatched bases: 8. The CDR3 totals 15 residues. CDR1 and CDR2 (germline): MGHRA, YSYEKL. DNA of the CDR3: TGCGCCAGCAGCCAAGGGGAGACAGGGATCCACGAGCAGTACTTC. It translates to CASSQGETGIHEQYF.

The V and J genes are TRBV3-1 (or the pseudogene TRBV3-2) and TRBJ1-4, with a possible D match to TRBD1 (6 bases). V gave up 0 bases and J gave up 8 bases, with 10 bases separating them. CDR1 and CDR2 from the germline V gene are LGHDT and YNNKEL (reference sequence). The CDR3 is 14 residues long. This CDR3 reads CASSQDNRVEKLFF. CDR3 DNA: TGTGCCAGCAGCCAAGATAACAGGGTCGAAAAACTGTTTTTT.

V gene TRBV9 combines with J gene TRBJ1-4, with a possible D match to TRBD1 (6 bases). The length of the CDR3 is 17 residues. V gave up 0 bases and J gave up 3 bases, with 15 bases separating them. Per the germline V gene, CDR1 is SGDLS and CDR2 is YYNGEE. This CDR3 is CASSVGGWTAANEKLFF. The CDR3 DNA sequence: TGTGCCAGCAGCGTAGGGGGGTGGACAGCAGCTAATGAAAAACTGTTTTTT.

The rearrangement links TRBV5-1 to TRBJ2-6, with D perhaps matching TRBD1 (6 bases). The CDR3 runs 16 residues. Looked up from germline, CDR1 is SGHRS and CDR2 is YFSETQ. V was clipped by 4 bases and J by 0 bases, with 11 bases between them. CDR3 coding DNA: TGCGCCAGCAGCCCAGGACAGATCTCTGGGGCCAACGTCCTGACTTTC. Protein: CASSPGQISGANVLTF.

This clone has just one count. The CDR3 region is CASTPGLQENSYEQYF. DNA for the CDR3: TGTGCCAGCACCCCCGGGCTACAGGAGAACTCCTACGAGCAGTACTTC. The V gene is TRBV25-1, the J gene TRBJ2-7; perhaps TRBD1 as D (5 bases). The CDR3 extends over 16 amino acids. The V gene's germline CDR1 is MGHDK and CDR2 SYGVNS. Trimming pared 7 bases from V and 0 bases from J, leaving 19 bases between.

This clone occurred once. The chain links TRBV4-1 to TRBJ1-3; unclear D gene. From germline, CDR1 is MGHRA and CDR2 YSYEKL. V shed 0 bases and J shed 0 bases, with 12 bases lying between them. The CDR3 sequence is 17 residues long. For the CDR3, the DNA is TGCGCCAGCAGCCAAGATAGGAGGGCAAACTCTGGAAACACCATATATTTT. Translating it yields CASSQDRRANSGNTIYF.

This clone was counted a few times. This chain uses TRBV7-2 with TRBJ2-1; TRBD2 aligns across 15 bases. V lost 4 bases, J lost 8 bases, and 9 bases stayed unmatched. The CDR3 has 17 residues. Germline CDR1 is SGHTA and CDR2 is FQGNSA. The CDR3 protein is CASSSRTSGGAGDEQFF. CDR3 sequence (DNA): TGTGCCAGCAGCTCGCGGACTAGCGGGGGGGCCGGGGATGAGCAGTTCTTC.

The chain's CDR3 is CASSSVGGIYEQYF. CDR3 nucleotides: TGCGCCAGCAGCTCCGTAGGAGGGATCTACGAGCAGTACTTC. The chain links TRBV5-1 to TRBJ2-7; D perhaps matches TRBD2 (6 bases). Germline V CDR1 and CDR2: SGHRS, YFSETQ. Deletions cut 3 bases from V and 3 bases from J, with 13 bases between. The CDR3 extends over 14 amino acids.

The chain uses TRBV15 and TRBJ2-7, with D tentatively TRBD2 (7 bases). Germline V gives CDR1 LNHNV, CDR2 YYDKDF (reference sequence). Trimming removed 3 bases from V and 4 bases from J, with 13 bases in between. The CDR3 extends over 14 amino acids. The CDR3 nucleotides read TGTGCCACCAGCAGGTACAGGGAGGGGTACGAGCAGTACTTC. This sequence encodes CATSRYREGYEQYF.

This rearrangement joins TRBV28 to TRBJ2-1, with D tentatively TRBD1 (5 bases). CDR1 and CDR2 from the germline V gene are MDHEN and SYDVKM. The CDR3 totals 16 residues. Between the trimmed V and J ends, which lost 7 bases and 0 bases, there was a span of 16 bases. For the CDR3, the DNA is TGTGCCAGCATCGCCCCTCAGGGAAGCTCCTACAATGAGCAGTTCTTC. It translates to CASIAPQGSSYNEQFF.

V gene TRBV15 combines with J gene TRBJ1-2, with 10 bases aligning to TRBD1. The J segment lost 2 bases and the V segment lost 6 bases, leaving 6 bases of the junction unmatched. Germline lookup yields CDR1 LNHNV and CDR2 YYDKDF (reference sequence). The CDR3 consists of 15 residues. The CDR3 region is CATSPPGQGNYGYTF. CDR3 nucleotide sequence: TGTGCCACCAGTCCTCCGGGACAGGGGAACTATGGCTACACCTTC.

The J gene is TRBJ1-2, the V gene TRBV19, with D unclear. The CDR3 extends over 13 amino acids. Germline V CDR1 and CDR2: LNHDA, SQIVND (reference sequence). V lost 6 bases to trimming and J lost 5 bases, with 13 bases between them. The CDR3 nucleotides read TGTGCCAGTAGAGAAGACGGGTATTATGGCTACACCTTC. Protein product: CASREDGYYGYTF.

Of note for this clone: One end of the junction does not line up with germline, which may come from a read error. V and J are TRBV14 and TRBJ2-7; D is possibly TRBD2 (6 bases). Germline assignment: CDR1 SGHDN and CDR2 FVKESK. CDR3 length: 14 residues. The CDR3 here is CASSQASLISGRNF. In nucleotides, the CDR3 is TGTGCCAGCAGCCAAGCCAGCCTGATTAGCGGCCGGAACTTC.

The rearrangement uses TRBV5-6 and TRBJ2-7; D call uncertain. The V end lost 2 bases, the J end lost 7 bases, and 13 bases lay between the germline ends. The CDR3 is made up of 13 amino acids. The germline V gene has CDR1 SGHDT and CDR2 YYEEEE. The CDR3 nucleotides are TGTGCCAGCAGCTTTTCCTCAGTTTCTGAGCAGTACTTC. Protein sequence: CASSFSSVSEQYF.

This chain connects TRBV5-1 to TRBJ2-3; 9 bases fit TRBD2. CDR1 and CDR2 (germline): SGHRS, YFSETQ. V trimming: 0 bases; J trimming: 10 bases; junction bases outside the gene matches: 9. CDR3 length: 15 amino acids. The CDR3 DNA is TGCGCCAGCAGCTTGGCCGTGGGACTAGCAGGGGCGCAGTATTTT. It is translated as CASSLAVGLAGAQYF.